The 29 T cell receptor beta chains reported below all come from one sample, sequenced in a study of graft-versus-host responses after intestinal transplantation. Data came from immunoSEQ multiplex PCR; TCRdb stores just in-frame clones and leaves some out. Seen here are about 92,000 clones, 80% to 85% observed once, and the top ten hold roughly 15%. No antigens are known for them. The sample was unstimulated CD8+ T cells sorted from spleen or lymph node cells, taken before intestinal transplant. These receptors all come from a human donor who received an intestinal transplant.

The rearrangement joins TRBV28 to TRBJ1-4; TRBD1 is a possible D gene (6 bases). The germline gives CDR1 MDHEN, CDR2 SYDVKM. The CDR3 is 15 residues long. Between the trimmed V and J ends, which lost 2 bases and 5 bases, there was a span of 12 bases. This CDR3 reads CASSLIEGTNEKLFF. DNA of the CDR3: TGTGCCAGCAGTTTAATTGAAGGGACAAATGAAAAACTGTTTTTT.

The rearrangement joins TRBV5-4 to TRBJ2-5; D ambiguous. V dropped 4 bases and J dropped 1 base, with 5 bases sitting between them. The CDR3 is made up of 12 amino acids. Germline-derived CDR1 and CDR2 are SGHNT and YYREEE (reference sequence). The CDR3 DNA sequence: TGTGCCAGCAGCGTCGGCCAAGAGACCCAGTACTTC. Translation gives CASSVGQETQYF.

About this clone: Other DNA sequences in this specimen translate into the identical CDR3. The chain employs TRBV7-2 and TRBJ2-3; TRBD2 aligns across 7 bases. The V gene's germline CDR1 is SGHTA and CDR2 FQGNSA. The CDR3 spans 17 residues. Germline trimming cut 0 bases from V and 0 bases from J; bases unmatched to any gene: 6. The DNA of the CDR3 is TGTGCCAGCAGCTTAGCTGCTAGCGGTCCTAGCACAGATACGCAGTATTTT. It yields the protein CASSLAASGPSTDTQYF.

This clone has just one count. At one of its ends the junction is not consistent with the germline gene, which may arise from a read error. The J gene is TRBJ2-7, the V gene TRBV5-3, with no clear D. TRBV5-3 is recorded as an ORF, its role being uncertain. The CDR3 covers 14 residues. DNA of the CDR3: TGTGCCAGCAGCTTAGTAAAGGGCTCCTACGAGCAGTACTTC. It codes for CASSLVKGSYEQYF.

This chain joins TRBV11-2 and TRBJ1-2, with D maybe TRBD1 (6 bases). V shed 4 bases and J shed 5 bases, with 17 bases lying between them. The CDR3 spans 15 residues. Germline CDR1 reads SGHAT; CDR2 reads FQNNGV. The CDR3 DNA reads TGTGCCAGCAGCTCGACCGAGACCCAGGGGTATGGCTACACCTTC. Amino acid sequence: CASSSTETQGYGYTF.

CDR3 amino acids: CASSIKLGRDTGELFF. The CDR3 DNA sequence: TGTGCCAGCAGCATAAAACTCGGGAGGGACACCGGGGAGCTGTTTTTT. The rearrangement links TRBV11-3 to TRBJ2-2; 8 positions match TRBD2. This CDR3 contains 16 residues. Germline V gives CDR1 SGHNT, CDR2 YENEEA. Trimming cost V 5 bases and J 3 bases; bases outside gene matches: 8.

This clone has just a few counts. DNA of the CDR3: TGTGCCAGCAGTTTATCGCGGGGCCCCTATGAGCAGTTCTTC. Amino acid sequence: CASSLSRGPYEQFF. The chain employs TRBV27 and TRBJ2-1; tentatively, D is TRBD2 (6 bases). This CDR3 spans 14 amino acids. V lost 0 bases to trimming and J lost 8 bases, with 11 bases between them. Germline V gene data show CDR1 as MNHEY and CDR2 as SMNVEV (reference sequence).

The V and J genes are TRBV11-1 and TRBJ2-7; no clear D. Per germline, CDR1 SGHAT and CDR2 FQDESV (reference sequence). The CDR3 extends over 14 amino acids. The germline V and J ends were trimmed by 3 bases and 3 bases, with 12 bases remaining between them. The CDR3 region has the DNA TGTGCCAGCAGCTTGGTAGCTCCCCTCTACGAGCAGTACTTC. Translated, it gives CASSLVAPLYEQYF.

This sequence joins TRBV7-2 and TRBJ1-2, with D unresolved. Trimming cost V 1 base and J 8 bases, with 17 bases left between them. The CDR3 covers 15 residues. The germline gives CDR1 SGHTA, CDR2 FQGNSA. CDR3 amino acids: CASSLVWRSLGGYTF. The CDR3 DNA follows: TGTGCCAGCAGCTTAGTGTGGAGGAGCTTGGGAGGCTACACCTTC.

In this sample, this clone turned up once. V gene TRBV6-5 combines with J gene TRBJ2-1; TRBD2 agrees at 8 bases. The J segment lost 10 bases and the V segment lost 0 bases, leaving 8 bases of the junction unmatched. This CDR3 has 15 residues. Germline V gene lookup returns CDR1 MNHEY and CDR2 SVGAGI. CDR3 protein: CASSYSGSGKGEQFF. CDR3 DNA: TGTGCCAGCAGTTACTCGGGTAGCGGGAAGGGCGAGCAGTTCTTC.

This clone was seen only a few times. V and J are TRBV27 and TRBJ2-7; 8 positions match TRBD2. The germline V gene has CDR1 MNHEY and CDR2 SMNVEV (reference sequence). The CDR3 is made up of 15 amino acids. V dropped 2 bases and J dropped 3; count of bases not matched to a gene: 6. CDR3 coding DNA: TGTGCCAGCAGTTTAGCCAGCGGGAGTATCTACGAGCAGTACTTC. This gives the protein CASSLASGSIYEQYF.

The gene calls are TRBV11-2 and TRBJ1-4; 10 nucleotides align to TRBD1. The CDR3 is 17 residues long. The V gene end was trimmed by 5 bases and the J gene end by 5 bases; junction bases not matched to a gene: 11. Germline V CDR1 and CDR2: SGHAT, FQNNGV. CDR3 sequence reads: CASSRNPGQGTNEKLFF. CDR3 nucleotide sequence: TGTGCCAGCAGCCGAAATCCGGGACAGGGGACGAATGAAAAACTGTTTTTT.

This clone was seen a few times. V usage is TRBV10-3 and J usage is TRBJ2-3; 11 bases fit TRBD2. V was clipped by 5 bases and J by 6 bases; unmatched bases: 7. Germline lookup yields CDR1 ENHRY and CDR2 SYGVKD. This CDR3 has 15 amino acids. CDR3 in amino acids: CAISTGTSGADTQYF. In nucleotides, the CDR3 is TGTGCCATCAGTACCGGGACTAGCGGTGCGGATACGCAGTATTTT.

The chain links TRBV5-1 to TRBJ1-4; unclear D gene. With 0 bases removed from V and 8 bases from J, the gap between germline ends came to 8 bases. The CDR3 contains 13 residues. Looked up from germline, CDR1 is SGHRS and CDR2 is YFSETQ. CDR3 protein: CASSLELAEKLFF. The CDR3 DNA is TGCGCCAGCAGCTTGGAGTTGGCAGAAAAACTGTTTTTT.

This clone was seen only a few times. The V gene is TRBV2, the J gene TRBJ2-5, with 7 bases matching TRBD2. V was pared by 6 bases and J by 5 bases, with 9 bases of the junction left unmatched. The CDR3 spans 14 residues. CDR1 and CDR2 (germline): SNHLY, FYNNEI. CDR3 in amino acids: CASRGPGTMETQYF. For the CDR3, the DNA is TGTGCCAGCAGGGGACCCGGGACTATGGAGACCCAGTACTTC.

The chain uses TRBV27 and TRBJ2-7; D remains ambiguous. V lost 6 bases and J 0 bases, leaving 15 bases between the germline ends. Per the germline V gene, CDR1 is MNHEY and CDR2 is SMNVEV (reference sequence). The CDR3 is made up of 15 amino acids. CDR3 protein: CASSLSREGSYEQYF. CDR3 coding DNA: TGTGCCAGCAGCCTTAGTAGGGAAGGCTCCTACGAGCAGTACTTC.

The rearrangement joins TRBV21-1 to TRBJ1-1. TRBV21-1 is described as a pseudogene. The CDR3 runs to 16 residues. CDR3 nucleotide sequence: TGTGCCAGCAGGTGTAAAATAGCACACAATCGCACTGAAGCTTTCTTT. Translation: CASRCKIAHNRTEAFF.

The chain is built from TRBV2 and TRBJ2-5; 10 bases align to TRBD2. The trim removed 6 bases at V and 9 bases at J, leaving 19 bases unmatched. CDR3 length equals 17 residues. The germline CDR1 and CDR2 sequences are SNHLY and FYNNEI. CDR3 protein: CASRTPIGLAAVGPQYF. The CDR3 coding sequence is TGTGCCAGCAGGACGCCTATTGGACTAGCGGCCGTTGGGCCCCAGTACTTC. Variable domain in full (rest from reference TRBV2 and TRBJ2-5): EPEVTQTPSHQVTQMGQEVILRCVPISNHLYFYWYRQILGQKVEFLVSFYNNEISEKSEIFDDQFSVERPDGSNFTLKIRSTKLEDSAMYFCASRTPIGLAAVGPQYFGPGTRLLVL.

The chain uses TRBV6-5 and TRBJ1-1, with D possibly TRBD1 on 5 matching bases. V lost 0 bases and J 1 base, leaving 12 bases between the germline ends. CDR1 MNHEY and CDR2 SVGAGI come from the germline V gene. The CDR3 covers 16 residues. The CDR3 is CASSYSYRGGNTEAFF. CDR3 DNA: TGTGCCAGCAGTTACTCTTATAGGGGAGGGAACACTGAAGCTTTCTTT.

CDR3 protein: CASSSPDRGLGTEAFF. The CDR3 coding sequence is TGTGCCAGCAGCTCCCCGGACAGGGGATTGGGCACTGAAGCTTTCTTT. This chain uses TRBV7-9 with TRBJ1-1; 9 bases align to TRBD1. Trimming removed 4 bases from V and 4 bases from J; junction bases left unmatched: 10. Germline CDR1 is SEHNR and CDR2 is FQNEAQ (reference sequence). The CDR3 extends over 16 amino acids.

This chain uses TRBV7-9 with TRBJ2-2; either TRBD1 or TRBD2 may supply D (5 bases each). Germline V CDR1 and CDR2: SEHNR, FQNEAQ (reference sequence). There are 14 residues in the CDR3. V gave up 5 bases and J gave up 0 bases, with 7 bases separating them. In nucleotides, the CDR3 is TGTGCCAGCAGCCGGGACGCGAACACCGGGGAGCTGTTTTTT. Translation: CASSRDANTGELFF.

A single count supports this clone. The chain uses TRBV28 and TRBJ2-7, with TRBD1 identical over 9 bases. Per the germline V gene, CDR1 is MDHEN and CDR2 is SYDVKM. This CDR3 region has 15 residues. The V gene end was trimmed by 3 bases and the J gene end by 3 bases; junction bases not matched to a gene: 6. CDR3: CASSFPGTGIYEQYF. The CDR3 nucleotides read TGTGCCAGCAGTTTTCCGGGGACAGGGATCTACGAGCAGTACTTC.

The chain couples TRBV30 to TRBJ1-5; 7 bases are a match to TRBD1. The CDR3 extends over 15 amino acids. Germline CDR1 and CDR2: GTSNPN and SVGIG (reference sequence). The V segment lost 2 bases and the J segment 2 bases; nucleotides outside the gene matches: 6. The CDR3 sequence is CAWSRGQDRNQPQHF. The CDR3, as DNA: TGTGCCTGGAGTAGGGGGCAAGATCGCAATCAGCCCCAGCATTTT.

The genes are TRBV19 and TRBJ2-1; D is undetermined. CDR1 is LNHDA and CDR2 is SQIVND in the germline V gene (reference sequence). V lost 3 bases, J lost 5 bases, and 14 bases lay in between. This CDR3 is built from 15 residues. The CDR3 region is CASSMETDSDNEQFF. In DNA, the CDR3 is TGTGCCAGTAGTATGGAAACCGACTCTGACAATGAGCAGTTCTTC.

This clone was counted a few times. The gene calls are TRBV2 and TRBJ2-5; no reliable D call. The V gene lost 5 bases and the J gene lost 0 bases, with 10 bases spanning the gap. The CDR3 totals 14 residues. CDR1 and CDR2 from the germline V gene are SNHLY and FYNNEI. The CDR3 region is CASSSDGYQETQYF. In DNA, the CDR3 is TGTGCCAGCAGTTCCGACGGGTACCAAGAGACCCAGTACTTC.

V gene TRBV5-5 combines with J gene TRBJ1-6; 9 bases match TRBD1. Germline CDR1 and CDR2: SGHKS and YYEKEE (reference sequence). V shed 1 base and J 10 bases; nucleotides not matched to a gene: 6. CDR3 length: 15 amino acids. CDR3 bases: TGTGCCAGCAGCTTGCCACAGGGGGCCCACTCACCCCTCCACTTT. Its protein product is CASSLPQGAHSPLHF.

The J gene is TRBJ2-7, the V gene TRBV27, with TRBD1 as a possible D gene (5 bases). V gave up 6 bases and J gave up 4 bases, with 13 bases separating them. This CDR3 has 13 residues. CDR1 and CDR2 from the germline V gene are MNHEY and SMNVEV (reference sequence). The CDR3 DNA is TGTGCCAGCAGCCCCCAGGGTTGGTACGAGCAGTACTTC. It yields the protein CASSPQGWYEQYF.

The CDR3 DNA is TGTGCCAGCAGGCCGACAGGGACGAATGAGCAGTTCTTC. This codes for CASRPTGTNEQFF. The chain recombines TRBV11-3 with TRBJ2-1; 7 bases map to TRBD1. Germline V gene lookup returns CDR1 SGHNT and CDR2 YENEEA. The CDR3 contains 13 residues. Trimming at V came to 6 bases and at J to 7 bases, leaving 6 bases not matched to a gene.

The V gene is TRBV2, the J gene TRBJ2-3; 12 nucleotides agree with TRBD2. Trimming at V came to 2 bases and at J to 0 bases, leaving 9 bases not matched to a gene. There are 19 residues in the CDR3. CDR1 is SNHLY and CDR2 is FYNNEI in the germline V gene. CDR3 residues: CASSERLAGGSSSTDTQYF. CDR3 sequence (DNA): TGTGCCAGCAGTGAACGGCTAGCGGGGGGGTCTTCGAGCACAGATACGCAGTATTTT.